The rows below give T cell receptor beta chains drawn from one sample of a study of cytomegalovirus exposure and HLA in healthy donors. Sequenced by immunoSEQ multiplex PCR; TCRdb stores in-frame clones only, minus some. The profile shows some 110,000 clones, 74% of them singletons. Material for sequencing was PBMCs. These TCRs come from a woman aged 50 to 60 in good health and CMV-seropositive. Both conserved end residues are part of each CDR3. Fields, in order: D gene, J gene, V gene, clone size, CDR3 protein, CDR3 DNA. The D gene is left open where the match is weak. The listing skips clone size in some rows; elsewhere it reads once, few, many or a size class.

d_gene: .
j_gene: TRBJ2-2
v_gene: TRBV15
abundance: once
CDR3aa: CATSMERDGELFF
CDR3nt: TGTGCCACCAGCATGGAACGGGACGGGGAGCTGTTTTTT

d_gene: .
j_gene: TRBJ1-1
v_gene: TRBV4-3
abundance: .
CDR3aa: CASGSGGGQDTEAFF
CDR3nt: TGCGCCAGCGGATCCGGGGGGGGGCAGGACACTGAAGCTTTCTTT

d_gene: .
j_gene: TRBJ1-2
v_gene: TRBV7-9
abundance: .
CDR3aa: CASSPRTELSSYGYTF
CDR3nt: TGTGCCAGCAGCCCTCGGACAGAGCTTTCTAGCTATGGCTACACCTTC

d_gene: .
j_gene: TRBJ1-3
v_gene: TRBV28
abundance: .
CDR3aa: CASSPGLSSGNTIYF
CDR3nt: TGTGCCAGCAGTCCGGGACTGAGCTCTGGAAACACCATATATTTT

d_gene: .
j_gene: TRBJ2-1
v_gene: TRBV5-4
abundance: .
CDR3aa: CASSPNRDNEQFF
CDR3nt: TGTGCCAGCAGCCCGAACAGGGACAATGAGCAGTTCTTC

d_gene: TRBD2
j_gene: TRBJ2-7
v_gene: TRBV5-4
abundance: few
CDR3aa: CASSLRLAGTSYEQYF
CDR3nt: TGTGCCAGCAGCTTGCGGCTAGCGGGAACATCCTACGAGCAGTACTTC

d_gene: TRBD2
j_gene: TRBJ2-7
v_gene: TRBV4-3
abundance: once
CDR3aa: CASSQDGGRRDEQYF
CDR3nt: TGCGCCAGCAGCCAAGACGGCGGGAGAAGGGACGAGCAGTACTTC

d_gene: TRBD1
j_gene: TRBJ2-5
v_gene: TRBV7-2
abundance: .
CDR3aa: CASSLTGGKETQYF
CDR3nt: TGTGCCAGCAGCTTGACAGGGGGCAAAGAGACCCAGTACTTC

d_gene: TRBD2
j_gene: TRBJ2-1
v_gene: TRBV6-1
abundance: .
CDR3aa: CASSGTSGGLVF
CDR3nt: TGTGCCAGCAGTGGTACTAGCGGGGGGCTAGTCTTC

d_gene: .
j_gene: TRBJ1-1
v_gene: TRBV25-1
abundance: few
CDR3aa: CASRTVPGMNTEAFF
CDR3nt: TGTGCCAGCAGGACGGTCCCAGGCATGAACACTGAAGCTTTCTTT

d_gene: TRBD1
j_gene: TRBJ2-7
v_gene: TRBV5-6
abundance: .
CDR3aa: CASSLWTGALTYEQYF
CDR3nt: TGTGCCAGCAGCTTGTGGACAGGGGCCTTGACCTACGAGCAGTACTTC

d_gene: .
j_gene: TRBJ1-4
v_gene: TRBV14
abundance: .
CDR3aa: CASSPSTVRFEKLFF
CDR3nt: TGTGCCAGCAGCCCTTCGACAGTGCGCTTTGAAAAACTGTTTTTT

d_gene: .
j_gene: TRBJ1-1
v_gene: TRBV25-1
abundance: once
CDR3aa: CASREQGVSPEAFF
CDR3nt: TGTGCCAGCAGAGAACAGGGTGTCTCGCCTGAAGCTTTCTTT

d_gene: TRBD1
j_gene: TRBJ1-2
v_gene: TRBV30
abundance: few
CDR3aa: CAWAGQGAVYGYTF
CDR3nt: TGTGCCTGGGCCGGACAGGGGGCTGTCTATGGCTACACCTTC